The text below deals with one TCR beta chain. Its cognate antigen is unknown. The CDR3 has 15 amino acids. CDR1 and CDR2 (germline): MNHEY, SVGEGT. With 4 bases removed from V and 2 bases from J, the gap between germline ends came to 11 bases. The protocol was immunoSEQ multiplex PCR, while the TCRdb copy is restricted to in-frame clones and leaves out a portion. Found here are just under 95,000 clones, roughly 88% of them singletons; the top ten hold around a fifth. This sample was included in a study of T cell responses to AZD1222 COVID-19 vaccine. General observations from the study: Donors were mostly white British, more females; clonal diversity possibly underestimated. Repertoire collection took place solely once the T cell response had peaked.

The chain combines TRBV6-2 or TRBV6-3 with TRBJ2-2; no definite D call. The source is an adult in good health. This specimen consisted of peripheral blood, obtained on day 0 of AZD1222 vaccination. CDR3 in amino acids: CASSWWTTNTGELFF. CDR3 bases: TGTGCCAGCAGTTGGTGGACCACAAACACCGGGGAGCTGTTTTTT.